The table lists the clone carrying this TCR beta chain with many counts. The length of the CDR3 is 14 residues. CDR1 is SGHTA and CDR2 is FQGNSA in the germline V gene. Between the trimmed V and J ends, which lost 5 bases and 3 bases, there was a span of 11 bases. TCRdb passed the RT-PCR reads through MiXCR, listing each CDR3 protein once. The data contain around 700,000 distinct CDR3 sequences, more than 13% of them singletons. The TCR originated in a female donor in good health, serving as a healthy control. The J gene is TRBJ1-5, the V gene TRBV7-2; D is possibly TRBD1 (5 bases). Material: memory CD4+ T cells from blood. In DNA form, the CDR3 reads TGTGCCAGCAGCCAAACAGGTGACAATCAGCCCCAGCATTTT. The encoded protein is CASSQTGDNQPQHF.